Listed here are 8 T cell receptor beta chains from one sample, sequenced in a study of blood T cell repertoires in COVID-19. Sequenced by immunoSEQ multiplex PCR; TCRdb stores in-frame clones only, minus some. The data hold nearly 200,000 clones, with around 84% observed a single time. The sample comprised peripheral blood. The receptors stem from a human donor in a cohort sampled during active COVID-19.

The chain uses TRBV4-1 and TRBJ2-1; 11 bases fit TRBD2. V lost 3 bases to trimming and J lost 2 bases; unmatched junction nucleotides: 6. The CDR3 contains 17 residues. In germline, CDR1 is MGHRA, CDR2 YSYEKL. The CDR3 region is CASSQGLSGGAYNEQFF. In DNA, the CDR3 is TGCGCCAGCAGCCAGGGTCTTAGCGGGGGGGCCTACAATGAGCAGTTCTTC.

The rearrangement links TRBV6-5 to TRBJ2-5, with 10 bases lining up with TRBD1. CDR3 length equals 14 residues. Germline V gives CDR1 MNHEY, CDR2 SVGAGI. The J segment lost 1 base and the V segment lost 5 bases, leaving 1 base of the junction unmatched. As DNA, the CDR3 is TGTGCCAGCAGTCGACAGGGGGCCCAAGAGACCCAGTACTTC. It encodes CASSRQGAQETQYF.

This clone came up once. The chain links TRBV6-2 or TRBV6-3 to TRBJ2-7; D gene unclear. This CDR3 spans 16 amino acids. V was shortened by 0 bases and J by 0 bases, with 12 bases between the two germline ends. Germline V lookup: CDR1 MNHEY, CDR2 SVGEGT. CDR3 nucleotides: TGTGCCAGCAGTTACTCGATTGCGGCTAGCTCCTACGAGCAGTACTTC. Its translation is CASSYSIAASSYEQYF.

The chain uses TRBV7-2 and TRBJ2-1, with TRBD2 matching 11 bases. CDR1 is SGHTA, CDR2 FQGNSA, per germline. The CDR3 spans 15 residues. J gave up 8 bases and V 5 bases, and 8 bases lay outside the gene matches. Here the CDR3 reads CASSVHSGRADEQFF. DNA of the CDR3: TGTGCCAGCAGCGTACATAGCGGGAGGGCGGATGAGCAGTTCTTC.

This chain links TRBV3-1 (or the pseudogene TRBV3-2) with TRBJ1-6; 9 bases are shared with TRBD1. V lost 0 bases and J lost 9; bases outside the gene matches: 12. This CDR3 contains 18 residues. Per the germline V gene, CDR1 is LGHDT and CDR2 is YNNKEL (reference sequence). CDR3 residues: CASSQEWDRVSVGSPLHF. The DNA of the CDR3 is TGTGCCAGCAGCCAAGAATGGGACAGGGTATCGGTCGGTTCACCCCTCCACTTT.

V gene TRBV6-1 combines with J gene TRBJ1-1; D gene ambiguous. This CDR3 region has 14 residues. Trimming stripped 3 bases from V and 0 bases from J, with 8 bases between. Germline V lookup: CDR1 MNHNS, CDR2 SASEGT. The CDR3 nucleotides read TGTGCCAGCAGTGATCCCCCAATGAACACTGAAGCTTTCTTT. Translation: CASSDPPMNTEAFF.

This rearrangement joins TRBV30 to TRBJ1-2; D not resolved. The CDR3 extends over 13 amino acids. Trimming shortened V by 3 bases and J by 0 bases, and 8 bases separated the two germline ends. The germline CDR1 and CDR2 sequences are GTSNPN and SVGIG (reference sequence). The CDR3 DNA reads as TGTGCCTGGAGGGGGAGGGCTAACTATGGCTACACCTTC. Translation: CAWRGRANYGYTF.

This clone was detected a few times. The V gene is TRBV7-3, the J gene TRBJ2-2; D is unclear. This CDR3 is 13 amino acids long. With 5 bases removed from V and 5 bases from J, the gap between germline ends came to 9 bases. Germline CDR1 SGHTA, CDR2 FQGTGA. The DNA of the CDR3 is TGTGCCAGCAGCCTTAGCTTGACCGGGGAGCTGTTTTTT. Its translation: CASSLSLTGELFF. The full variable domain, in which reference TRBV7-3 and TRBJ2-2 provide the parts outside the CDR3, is GAGVSQTPSNKVTEKGKYVELRCDPISGHTALYWYRQSLGQGPEFLIYFQGTGAADDSGLPNDRFFAVRPEGSVSTLKIQRTERGDSAVYLCASSLSLTGELFFGEGSRLTVL.